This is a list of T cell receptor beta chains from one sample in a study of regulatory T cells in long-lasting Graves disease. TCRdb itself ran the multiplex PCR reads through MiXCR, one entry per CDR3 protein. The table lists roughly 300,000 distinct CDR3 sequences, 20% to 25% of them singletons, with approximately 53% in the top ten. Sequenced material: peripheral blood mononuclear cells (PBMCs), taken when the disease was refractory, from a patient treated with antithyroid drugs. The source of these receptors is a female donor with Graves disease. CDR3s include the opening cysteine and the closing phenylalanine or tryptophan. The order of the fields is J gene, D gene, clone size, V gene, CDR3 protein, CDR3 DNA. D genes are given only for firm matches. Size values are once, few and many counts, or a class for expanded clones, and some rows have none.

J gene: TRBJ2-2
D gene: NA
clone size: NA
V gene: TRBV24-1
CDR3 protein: CAVGWDTGELFF
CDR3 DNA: TGTGCCGTGGGGTGGGACACCGGGGAGCTGTTTTTT

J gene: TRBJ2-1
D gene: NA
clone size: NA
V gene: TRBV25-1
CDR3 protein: CASSEWGGGNEQFF
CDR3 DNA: TGTGCCAGCAGTGAATGGGGGGGCGGTAATGAGCAGTTCTTC

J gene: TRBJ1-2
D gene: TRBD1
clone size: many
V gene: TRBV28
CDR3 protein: CASSPLDRVGYGYTF
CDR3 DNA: TGTGCCAGCAGTCCGCTAGACAGGGTTGGCTATGGCTACACCTTC

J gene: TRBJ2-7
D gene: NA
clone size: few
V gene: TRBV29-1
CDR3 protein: CSVPLGPSYEQYF
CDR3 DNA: TGCAGCGTTCCCCTCGGGCCCTCCTACGAGCAGTACTTC

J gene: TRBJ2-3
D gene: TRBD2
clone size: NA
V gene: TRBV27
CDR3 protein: CASSFIAGGLTDTQYF
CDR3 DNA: TGTGCCAGCAGTTTCATCGCGGGGGGGCTTACAGATACGCAGTATTTT

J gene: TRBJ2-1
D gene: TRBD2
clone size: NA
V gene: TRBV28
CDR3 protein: CASSFVRAGGFYNEQFF
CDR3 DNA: TGTGCCAGCAGTTTCGTGAGGGCGGGAGGCTTTTACAATGAGCAGTTCTTC

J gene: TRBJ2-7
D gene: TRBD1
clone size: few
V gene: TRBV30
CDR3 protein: CAWSLGDRVKYF
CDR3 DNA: TGTGCCTGGTCCCTAGGGGACAGGGTGAAGTACTTC

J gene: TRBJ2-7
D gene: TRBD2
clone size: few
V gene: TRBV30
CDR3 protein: CAWNRGGSGEQYF
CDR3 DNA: TGTGCCTGGAATCGGGGCGGGAGTGGGGAGCAGTACTTC

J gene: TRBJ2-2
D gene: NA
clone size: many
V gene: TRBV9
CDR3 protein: CASSVREFALPGELFF
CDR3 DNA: TGTGCCAGCAGCGTCAGGGAATTTGCCCTCCCCGGGGAGCTGTTTTTT

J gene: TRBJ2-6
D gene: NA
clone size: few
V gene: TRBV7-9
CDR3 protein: CASSPRLSGANVLTF
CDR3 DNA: TGTGCCAGCAGCCCTCGACTCTCTGGGGCCAACGTCCTGACTTTC

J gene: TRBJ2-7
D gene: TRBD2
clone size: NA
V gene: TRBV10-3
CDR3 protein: CAISEVGLSGRNTHEQYF
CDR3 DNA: TGTGCCATCAGTGAAGTCGGCCTTAGCGGGAGAAACACCCACGAGCAGTACTTC

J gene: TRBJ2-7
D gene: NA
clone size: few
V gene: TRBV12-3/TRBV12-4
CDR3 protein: CASSFLGAAYEQYF
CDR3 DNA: TGTGCCAGCAGTTTTCTGGGCGCGGCCTACGAGCAGTACTTC

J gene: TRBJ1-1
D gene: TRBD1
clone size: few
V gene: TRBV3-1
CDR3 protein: CASSQGRQGSSTEAFF
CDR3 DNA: TGTGCCAGCAGCCAAGGGAGACAGGGGTCGTCGACTGAAGCTTTCTTT

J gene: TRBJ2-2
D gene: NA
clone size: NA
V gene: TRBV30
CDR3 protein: CAWSVQLNTGELFF
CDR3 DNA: TGTGCCTGGAGTGTACAACTTAACACCGGGGAGCTGTTTTTT

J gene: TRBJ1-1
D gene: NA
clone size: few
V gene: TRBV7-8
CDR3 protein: CASSETGRYDMNTEAFF
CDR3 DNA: TGTGCCAGCTCAGAGACAGGCCGGTATGACATGAACACTGAAGCTTTCTTT

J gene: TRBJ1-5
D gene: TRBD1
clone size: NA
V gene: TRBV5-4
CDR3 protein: CASSPGQGLNQPQHF
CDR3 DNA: TGTGCCAGCAGCCCCGGACAGGGCCTGAATCAGCCCCAGCATTTT

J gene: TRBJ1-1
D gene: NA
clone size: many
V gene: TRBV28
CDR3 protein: CASSGAMNTEAFF
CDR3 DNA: TGTGCCAGCTCAGGGGCTATGAACACTGAAGCTTTCTTT

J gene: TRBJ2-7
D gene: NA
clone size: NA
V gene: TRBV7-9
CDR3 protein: CASSLLGGPRSSYEQYF
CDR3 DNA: TGTGCCAGCAGCTTATTAGGGGGACCAAGGAGCTCCTACGAGCAGTACTTC

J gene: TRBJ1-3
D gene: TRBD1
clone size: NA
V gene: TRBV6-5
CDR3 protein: CASSLLGVAGGGNTIYF
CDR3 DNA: TGTGCCAGCAGTTTACTCGGGGTAGCAGGGGGAGGAAACACCATATATTTT

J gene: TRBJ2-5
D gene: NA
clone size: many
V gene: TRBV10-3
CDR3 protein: CAISGGRAETQYF
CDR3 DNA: TGTGCCATCAGTGGCGGCAGGGCGGAGACCCAGTACTTC

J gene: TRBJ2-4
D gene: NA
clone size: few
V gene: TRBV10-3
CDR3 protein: CAISDPDSNTQYF
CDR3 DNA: TGTGCCATCAGTGACCCGGATTCAAACACTCAGTACTTC

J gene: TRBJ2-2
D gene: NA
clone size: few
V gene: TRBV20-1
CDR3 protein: CSARDKGTNTGELFF
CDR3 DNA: TGCAGTGCTAGAGATAAAGGAACGAACACCGGGGAGCTGTTTTTT

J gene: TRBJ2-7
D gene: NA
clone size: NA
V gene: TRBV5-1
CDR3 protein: CASSGGTVFEQYF
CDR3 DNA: TGCGCCAGCAGCGGAGGGACAGTGTTTGAGCAGTACTTC

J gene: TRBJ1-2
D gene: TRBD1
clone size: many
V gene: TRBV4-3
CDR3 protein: CASSQGTGYGYTF
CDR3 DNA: TGTGCCAGCAGCCAAGGGACAGGGTATGGCTACACCTTC

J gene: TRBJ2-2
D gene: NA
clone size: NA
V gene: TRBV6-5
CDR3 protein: CASSSQGSGELFF
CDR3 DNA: TGTGCCAGCAGTTCCCAGGGGTCCGGGGAGCTGTTTTTT

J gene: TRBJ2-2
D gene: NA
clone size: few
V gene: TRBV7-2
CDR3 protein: CASSLVSGTGELFF
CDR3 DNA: TGTGCCAGCAGCTTAGTGAGTGGCACCGGGGAGCTGTTTTTT

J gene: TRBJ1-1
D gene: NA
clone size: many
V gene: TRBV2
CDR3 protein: CASSELGLSTEAFF
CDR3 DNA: TGTGCCAGCAGTGAACTGGGTTTGAGCACTGAAGCTTTCTTT

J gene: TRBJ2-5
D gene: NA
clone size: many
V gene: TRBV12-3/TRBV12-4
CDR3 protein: CASKRNSGQETQYF
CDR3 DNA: TGTGCCAGCAAGAGGAATAGCGGACAAGAGACCCAGTACTTC

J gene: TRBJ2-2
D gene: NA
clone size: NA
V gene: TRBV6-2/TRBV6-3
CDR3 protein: CASTKEGLEGTGELFF
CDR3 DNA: TGTGCCAGCACCAAGGAGGGTTTGGAGGGAACCGGGGAGCTGTTTTTT

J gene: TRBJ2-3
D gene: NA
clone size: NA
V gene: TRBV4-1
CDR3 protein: CASSQVEWARGTDTQYF
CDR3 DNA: TGCGCCAGCAGCCAAGTCGAATGGGCCCGAGGCACAGATACGCAGTATTTT

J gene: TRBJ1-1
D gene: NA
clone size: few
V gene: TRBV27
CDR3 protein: CASRIHRGYTEAFF
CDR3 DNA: TGTGCCAGCAGGATCCACCGGGGCTACACTGAAGCTTTCTTT

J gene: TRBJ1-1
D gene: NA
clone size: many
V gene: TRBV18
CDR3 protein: CASSSQTDSFPGEAFF
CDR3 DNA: TGTGCCAGCTCATCCCAGACAGACTCCTTTCCTGGTGAAGCTTTCTTT

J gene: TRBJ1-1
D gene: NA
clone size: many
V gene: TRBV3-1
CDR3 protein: CASSARDRNTEAFF
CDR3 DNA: TGTGCCAGCAGCGCCCGGGACCGAAACACTGAAGCTTTCTTT

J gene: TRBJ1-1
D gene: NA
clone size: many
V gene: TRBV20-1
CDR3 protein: CSARGGAWDTEAFF
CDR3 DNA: TGCAGTGCTAGAGGGGGTGCGTGGGACACTGAAGCTTTCTTT

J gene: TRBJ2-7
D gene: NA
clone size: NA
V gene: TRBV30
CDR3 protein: CAWSVPNEQYF
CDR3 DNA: TGTGCCTGGAGTGTACCAAACGAGCAGTACTTC

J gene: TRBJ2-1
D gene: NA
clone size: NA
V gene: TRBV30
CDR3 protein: CASADDSRYNEQFF
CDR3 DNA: TGTGCCTCCGCGGATGACTCCCGATACAATGAGCAGTTCTTC

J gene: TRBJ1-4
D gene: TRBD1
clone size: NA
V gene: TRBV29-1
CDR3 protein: CSAEGGTEKEKLFF
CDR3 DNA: TGCAGCGCCGAAGGAGGGACAGAAAAAGAAAAACTGTTTTTT

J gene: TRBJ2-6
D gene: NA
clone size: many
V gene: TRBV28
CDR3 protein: CASSPALGGANVLTF
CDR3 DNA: TGTGCCAGCAGTCCCGCCCTGGGTGGGGCCAACGTCCTGACTTTC

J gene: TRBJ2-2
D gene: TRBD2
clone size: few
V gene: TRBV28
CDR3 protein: CASSLRLAGGRPGELFF
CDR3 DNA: TGTGCCAGCAGTTTACGCCTAGCGGGAGGAAGACCCGGGGAGCTGTTTTTT

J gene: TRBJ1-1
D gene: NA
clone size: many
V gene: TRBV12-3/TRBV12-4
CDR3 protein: CASSRALGSTEAFF
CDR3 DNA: TGTGCCAGCAGTCGCGCGCTTGGGAGTACTGAAGCTTTCTTT

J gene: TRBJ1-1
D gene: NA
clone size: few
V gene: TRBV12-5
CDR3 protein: CASGTEAFF
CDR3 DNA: TGTGCTAGTGGCACTGAAGCTTTCTTT

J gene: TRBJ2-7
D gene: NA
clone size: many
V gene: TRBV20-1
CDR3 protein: CSASGRYTPYEQYF
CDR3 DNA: TGCAGTGCTAGTGGGCGCTATACACCCTACGAGCAGTACTTC

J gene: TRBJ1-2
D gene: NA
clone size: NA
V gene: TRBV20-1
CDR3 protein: CSATTANYGYTF
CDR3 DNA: TGCAGTGCTACGACAGCTAACTATGGCTACACCTTC

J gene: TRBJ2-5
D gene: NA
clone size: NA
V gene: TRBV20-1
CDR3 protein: CSAMASSGVETQYF
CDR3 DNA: TGCAGTGCTATGGCGTCGAGTGGGGTGGAGACCCAGTACTTC

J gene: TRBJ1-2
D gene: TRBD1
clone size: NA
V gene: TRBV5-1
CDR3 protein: CAGSLGQGNYYGYTF
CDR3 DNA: TGCGCCGGCAGCTTGGGACAGGGGAATTACTATGGCTACACCTTC

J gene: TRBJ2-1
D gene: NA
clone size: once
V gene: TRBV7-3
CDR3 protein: CASSLNPAITYNEQFF
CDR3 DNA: TGTGCCAGCAGCTTAAATCCGGCCATAACCTACAATGAGCAGTTCTTC

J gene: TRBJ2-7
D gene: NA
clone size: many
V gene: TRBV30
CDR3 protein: CAWSVQGWYEQYF
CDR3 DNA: TGTGCCTGGAGTGTGCAGGGGTGGTACGAGCAGTACTTC

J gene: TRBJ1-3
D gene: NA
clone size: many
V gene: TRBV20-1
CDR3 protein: CSASEGMEGNTIYF
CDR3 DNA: TGCAGTGCTAGTGAAGGGATGGAGGGAAACACCATATATTTT

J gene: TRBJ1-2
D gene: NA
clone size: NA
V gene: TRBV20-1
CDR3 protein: CSALQGANYGYTF
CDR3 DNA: TGCAGTGCTTTACAGGGAGCTAACTATGGCTACACCTTC

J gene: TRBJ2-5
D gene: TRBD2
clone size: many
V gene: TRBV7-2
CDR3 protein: CASSLMTAGGETQYF
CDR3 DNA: TGTGCCAGCAGCTTAATGACGGCGGGAGGGGAGACCCAGTACTTC

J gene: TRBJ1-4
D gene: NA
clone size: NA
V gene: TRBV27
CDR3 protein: CASKAGDEKLFF
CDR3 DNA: TGTGCCAGCAAGGCGGGTGATGAAAAACTGTTTTTT

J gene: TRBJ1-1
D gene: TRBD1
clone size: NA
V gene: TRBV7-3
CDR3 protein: CASSNDRATEAFF
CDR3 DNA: TGTGCCAGCAGCAACGACAGGGCCACTGAAGCTTTCTTT

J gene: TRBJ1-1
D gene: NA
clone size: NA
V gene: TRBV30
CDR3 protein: CAWARNTEAFF
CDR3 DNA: TGTGCCTGGGCTCGGAACACTGAAGCTTTCTTT

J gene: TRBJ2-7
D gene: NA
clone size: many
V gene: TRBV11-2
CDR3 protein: CASSFRFGTQREHEQYF
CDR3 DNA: TGTGCCAGCAGTTTTAGGTTCGGCACTCAAAGGGAGCACGAGCAGTACTTC

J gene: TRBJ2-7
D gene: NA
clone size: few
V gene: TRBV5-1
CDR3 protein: CASSVRESYEQYF
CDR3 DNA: TGCGCCAGCAGTGTCAGGGAATCCTACGAGCAGTACTTC

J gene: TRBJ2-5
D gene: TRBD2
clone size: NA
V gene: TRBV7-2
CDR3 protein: CASSLGLAGVRETQYF
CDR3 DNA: TGTGCCAGCAGCTTGGGACTAGCGGGAGTTAGAGAGACCCAGTACTTC

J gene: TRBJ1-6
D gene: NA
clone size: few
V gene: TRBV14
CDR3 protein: CASSPTRFNSPLHF
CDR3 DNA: TGTGCCAGCAGCCCGACTCGTTTTAATTCACCCCTCCACTTT